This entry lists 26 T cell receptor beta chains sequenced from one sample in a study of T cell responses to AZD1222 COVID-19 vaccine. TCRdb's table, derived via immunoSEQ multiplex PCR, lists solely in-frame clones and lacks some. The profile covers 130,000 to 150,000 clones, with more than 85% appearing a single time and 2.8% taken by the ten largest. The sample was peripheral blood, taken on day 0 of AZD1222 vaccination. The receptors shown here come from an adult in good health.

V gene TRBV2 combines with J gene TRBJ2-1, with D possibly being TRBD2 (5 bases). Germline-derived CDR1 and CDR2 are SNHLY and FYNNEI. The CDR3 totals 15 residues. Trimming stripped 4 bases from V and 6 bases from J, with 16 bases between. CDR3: CASSAGLAATNEQFF. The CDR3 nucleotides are TGTGCCAGCAGTGCAGGCCTAGCAGCAACCAATGAGCAGTTCTTC.

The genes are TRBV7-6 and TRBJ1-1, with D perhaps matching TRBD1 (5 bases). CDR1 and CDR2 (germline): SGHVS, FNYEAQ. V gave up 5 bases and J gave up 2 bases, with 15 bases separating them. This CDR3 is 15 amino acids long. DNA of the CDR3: TGTGCCAGCAGCGGAGGGGCCTCGGGTAACACTGAAGCTTTCTTT. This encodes CASSGGASGNTEAFF.

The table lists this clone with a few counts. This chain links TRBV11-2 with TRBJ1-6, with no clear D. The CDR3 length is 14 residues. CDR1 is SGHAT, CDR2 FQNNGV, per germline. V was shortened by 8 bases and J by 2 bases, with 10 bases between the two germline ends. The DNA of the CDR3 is TGTGCCAGCCACGAGCGGGCCTATAATTCACCCCTCCACTTT. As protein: CASHERAYNSPLHF. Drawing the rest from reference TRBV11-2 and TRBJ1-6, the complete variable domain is EAGVAQSPRYKIIEKRQSVAFWCNPISGHATLYWYQQILGQGPKLLIQFQNNGVVDDSQLPKDRFSAERLKGVDSTLKIQPAKLEDSAVYLCASHERAYNSPLHFGNGTRLTVT.

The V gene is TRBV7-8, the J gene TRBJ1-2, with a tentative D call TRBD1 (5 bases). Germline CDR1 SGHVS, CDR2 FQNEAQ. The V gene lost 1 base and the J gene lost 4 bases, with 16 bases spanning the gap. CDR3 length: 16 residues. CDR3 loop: CASSLGGRGRIYGYTF. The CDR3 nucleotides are TGTGCCAGCAGCTTAGGGGGACGCGGACGAATCTATGGCTACACCTTC.

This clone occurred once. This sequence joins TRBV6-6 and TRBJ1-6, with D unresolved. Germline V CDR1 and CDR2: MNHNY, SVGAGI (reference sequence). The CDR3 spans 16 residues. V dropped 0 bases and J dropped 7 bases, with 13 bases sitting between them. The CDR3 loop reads CASSYSSSRINSPLHF. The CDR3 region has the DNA TGTGCCAGCAGTTACTCGTCGTCTAGAATAAATTCACCCCTCCACTTT.

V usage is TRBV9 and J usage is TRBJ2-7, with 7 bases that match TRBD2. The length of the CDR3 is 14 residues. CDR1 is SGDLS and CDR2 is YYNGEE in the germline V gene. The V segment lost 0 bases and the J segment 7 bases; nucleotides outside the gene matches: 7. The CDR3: CASSVVGRGGEQYF. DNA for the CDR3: TGTGCCAGCAGCGTAGTGGGGAGGGGTGGAGAGCAGTACTTC.

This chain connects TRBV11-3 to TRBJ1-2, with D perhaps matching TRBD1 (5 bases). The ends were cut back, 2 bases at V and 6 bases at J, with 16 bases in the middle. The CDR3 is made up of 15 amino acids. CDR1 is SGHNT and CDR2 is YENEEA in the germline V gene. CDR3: CASSLQGGGIHGYTF. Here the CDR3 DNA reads TGTGCCAGCAGCTTACAGGGCGGCGGTATTCATGGCTACACCTTC.

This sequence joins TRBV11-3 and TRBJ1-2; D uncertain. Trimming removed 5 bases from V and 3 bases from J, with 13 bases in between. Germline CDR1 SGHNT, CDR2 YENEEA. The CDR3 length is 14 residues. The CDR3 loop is CASSKAGLDYGYTF. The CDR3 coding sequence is TGTGCCAGCAGCAAGGCCGGGCTCGACTATGGCTACACCTTC.

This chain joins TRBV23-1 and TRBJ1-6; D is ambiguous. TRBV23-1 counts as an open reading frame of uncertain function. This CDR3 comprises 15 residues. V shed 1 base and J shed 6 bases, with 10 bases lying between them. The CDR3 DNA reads TGCGCCAGCAGTCAATGGCCGGGCAGTAATTCACCCCTCCACTTT. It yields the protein CASSQWPGSNSPLHF.

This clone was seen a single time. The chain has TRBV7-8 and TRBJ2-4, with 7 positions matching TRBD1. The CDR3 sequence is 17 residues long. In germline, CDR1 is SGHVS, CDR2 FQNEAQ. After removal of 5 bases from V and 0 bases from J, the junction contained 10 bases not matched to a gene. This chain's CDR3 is CASSPSGGPLAKNIQYF. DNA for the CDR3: TGTGCCAGCAGCCCGTCAGGGGGTCCACTAGCCAAAAACATTCAGTACTTC.

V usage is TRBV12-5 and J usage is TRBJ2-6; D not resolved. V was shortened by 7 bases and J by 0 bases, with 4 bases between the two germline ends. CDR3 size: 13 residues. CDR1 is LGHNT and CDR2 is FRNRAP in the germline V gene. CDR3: CASAISGANVLTF. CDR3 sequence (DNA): TGTGCTAGTGCAATCTCTGGGGCCAACGTCCTGACTTTC.

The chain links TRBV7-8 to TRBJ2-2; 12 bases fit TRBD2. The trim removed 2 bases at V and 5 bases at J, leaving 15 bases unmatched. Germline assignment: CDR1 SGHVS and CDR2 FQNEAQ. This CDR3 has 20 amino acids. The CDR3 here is CASSLRSGGLAGLGTGELFF. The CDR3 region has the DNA TGTGCCAGCAGCTTACGTTCGGGGGGACTAGCGGGTTTAGGGACCGGGGAGCTGTTTTTT.

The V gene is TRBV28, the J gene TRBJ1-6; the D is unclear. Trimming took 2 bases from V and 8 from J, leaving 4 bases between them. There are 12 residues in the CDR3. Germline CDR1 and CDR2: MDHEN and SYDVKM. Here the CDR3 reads CASSLTDSPLHF. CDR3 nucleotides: TGTGCCAGCAGTTTAACAGATTCACCCCTCCACTTT. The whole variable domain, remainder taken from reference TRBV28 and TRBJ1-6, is DVKVTQSSRYLVKRTGEKVFLECVQDMDHENMFWYRQDPGLGLRLIYFSYDVKMKEKGDIPEGYSVSREKKERFSLILESASTNQTSMYLCASSLTDSPLHFGNGTRLTVT.

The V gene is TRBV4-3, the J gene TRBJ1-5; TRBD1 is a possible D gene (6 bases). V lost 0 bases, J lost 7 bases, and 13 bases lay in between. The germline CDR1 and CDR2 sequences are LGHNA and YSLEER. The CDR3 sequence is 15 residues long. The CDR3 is CASSQDRGEMQPQHF. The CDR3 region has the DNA TGCGCCAGCAGCCAAGATAGGGGGGAGATGCAGCCCCAGCATTTT.

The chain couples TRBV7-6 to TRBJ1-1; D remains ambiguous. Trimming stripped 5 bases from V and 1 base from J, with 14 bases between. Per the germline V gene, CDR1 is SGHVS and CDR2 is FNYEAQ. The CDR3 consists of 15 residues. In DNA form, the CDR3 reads TGTGCCAGCAGCCCCTCGTCCTGGCCGAACACTGAAGCTTTCTTT. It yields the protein CASSPSSWPNTEAFF.

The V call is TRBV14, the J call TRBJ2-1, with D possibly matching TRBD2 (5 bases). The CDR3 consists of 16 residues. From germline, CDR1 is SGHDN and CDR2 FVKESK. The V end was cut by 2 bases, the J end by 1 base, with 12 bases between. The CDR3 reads CASSQRGRGSYNEQFF. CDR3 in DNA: TGTGCCAGCAGCCAACGAGGGAGAGGATCCTACAATGAGCAGTTCTTC.

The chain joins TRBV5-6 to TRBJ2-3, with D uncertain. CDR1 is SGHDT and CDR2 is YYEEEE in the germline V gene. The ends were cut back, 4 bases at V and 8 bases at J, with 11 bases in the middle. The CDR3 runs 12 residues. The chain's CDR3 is CASSRSGGTQYF. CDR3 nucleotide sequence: TGTGCCAGCAGCCGGTCCGGTGGTACGCAGTATTTT.

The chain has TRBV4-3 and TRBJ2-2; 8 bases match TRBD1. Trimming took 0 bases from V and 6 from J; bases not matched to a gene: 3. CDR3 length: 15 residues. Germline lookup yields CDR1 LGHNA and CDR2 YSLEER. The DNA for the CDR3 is TGCGCCAGCAGCCAAGATACAGGGGGTGCCGGGGAGCTGTTTTTT. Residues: CASSQDTGGAGELFF.

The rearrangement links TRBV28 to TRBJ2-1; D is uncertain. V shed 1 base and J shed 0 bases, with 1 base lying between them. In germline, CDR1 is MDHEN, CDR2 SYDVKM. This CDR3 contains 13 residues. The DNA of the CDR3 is TGTGCCAGCAGTTTATTCTCCTACAATGAGCAGTTCTTC. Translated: CASSLFSYNEQFF.

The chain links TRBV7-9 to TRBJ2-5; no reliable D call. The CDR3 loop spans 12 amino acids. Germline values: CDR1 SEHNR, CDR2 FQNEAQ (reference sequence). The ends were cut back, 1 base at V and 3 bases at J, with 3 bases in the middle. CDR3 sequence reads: CASSLGEETQYF. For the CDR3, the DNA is TGTGCCAGCAGCTTAGGGGAAGAGACCCAGTACTTC. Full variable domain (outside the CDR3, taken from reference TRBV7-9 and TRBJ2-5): DTGVSQNPRHKITKRGQNVTFRCDPISEHNRLYWYRQTLGQGPEFLTYFQNEAQLEKSRLLSDRFSAERPKGSFSTLEIQRTEQGDSAMYLCASSLGEETQYFGPGTRLLVL.

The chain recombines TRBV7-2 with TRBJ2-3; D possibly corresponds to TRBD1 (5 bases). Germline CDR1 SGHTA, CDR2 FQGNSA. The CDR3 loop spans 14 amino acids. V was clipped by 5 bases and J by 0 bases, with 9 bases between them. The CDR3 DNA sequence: TGTGCCAGCAGCCCCGGACAAAGCACAGATACGCAGTATTTT. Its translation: CASSPGQSTDTQYF.

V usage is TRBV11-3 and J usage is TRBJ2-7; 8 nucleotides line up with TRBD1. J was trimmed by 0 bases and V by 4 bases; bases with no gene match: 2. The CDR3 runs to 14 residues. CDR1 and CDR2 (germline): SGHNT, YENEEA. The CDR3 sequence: CASSSDRDSYEQYF. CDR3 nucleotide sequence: TGTGCCAGCAGCTCGGACAGGGACTCCTACGAGCAGTACTTC.

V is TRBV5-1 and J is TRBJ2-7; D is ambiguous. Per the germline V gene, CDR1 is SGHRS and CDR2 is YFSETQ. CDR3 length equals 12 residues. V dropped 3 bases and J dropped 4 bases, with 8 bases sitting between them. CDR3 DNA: TGCGCCAGCAGCTCACAGTTGTACGAGCAGTACTTC. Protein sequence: CASSSQLYEQYF.

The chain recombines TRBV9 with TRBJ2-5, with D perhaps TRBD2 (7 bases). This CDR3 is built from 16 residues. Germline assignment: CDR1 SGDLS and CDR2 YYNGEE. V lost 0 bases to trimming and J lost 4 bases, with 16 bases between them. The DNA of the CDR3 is TGTGCCAGCAGCGTAGATAGGGGGAGGGCGGGAGAGACCCAGTACTTC. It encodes CASSVDRGRAGETQYF.

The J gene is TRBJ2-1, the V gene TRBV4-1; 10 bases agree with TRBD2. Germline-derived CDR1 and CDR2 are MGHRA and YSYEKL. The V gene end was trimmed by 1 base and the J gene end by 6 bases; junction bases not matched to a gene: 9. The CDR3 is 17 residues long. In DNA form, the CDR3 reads TGCGCCAGCAGCCAAGGGCGGGCTAGCGGGAGACTCAATGAGCAGTTCTTC. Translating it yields CASSQGRASGRLNEQFF.

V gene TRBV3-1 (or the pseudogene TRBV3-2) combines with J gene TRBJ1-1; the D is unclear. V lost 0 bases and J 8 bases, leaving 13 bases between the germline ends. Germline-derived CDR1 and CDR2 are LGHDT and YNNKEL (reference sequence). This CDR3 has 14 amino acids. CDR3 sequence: CASSQDPRSSEAFF. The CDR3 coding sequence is TGTGCCAGCAGCCAAGATCCGCGCTCTTCGGAAGCTTTCTTT.